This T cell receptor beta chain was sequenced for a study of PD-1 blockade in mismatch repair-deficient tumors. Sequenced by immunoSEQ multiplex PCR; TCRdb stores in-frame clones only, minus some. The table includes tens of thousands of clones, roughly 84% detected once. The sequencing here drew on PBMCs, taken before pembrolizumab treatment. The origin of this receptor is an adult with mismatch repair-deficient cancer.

The CDR3 DNA is TGTGCCAGCAGCCGGAGCTCTGGGGCCAACGTCCTGACTTTC. It translates to CASSRSSGANVLTF. The rearrangement joins TRBV14 to TRBJ2-6; D ambiguous. The V end lost 4 bases, the J end lost 0 bases, and 4 bases lay between the germline ends. Germline V gives CDR1 SGHDN, CDR2 FVKESK. The CDR3 is 14 residues long.